These 16 T cell receptor beta chains came from one sample sequenced in a study of T-cell memory formation after mild COVID-19. TCRdb re-called the 5' RACE reads with MiXCR, one entry per CDR3 protein. The data show roughly 99,000 distinct CDR3 sequences, approximately 14% seen once. Sequencing input: PBMCs or a T cell subset sorted from them (not recorded which). The receptors shown here come from a man younger than 35 who had mild COVID-19 (a few samples of this study predate the infection). Cell type and time point are not known.

This clonotype was picked up a small number of times. This chain connects TRBV29-1 to TRBJ2-7; a weak D match, TRBD2 (6 bases). From germline, CDR1 is SQVTM and CDR2 ANQGSEA. CDR3 length: 14 residues. The ends were cut back, 4 bases at V and 0 bases at J, with 13 bases in the middle. The CDR3: CSVGGDGNSYEQYF. The CDR3 DNA sequence: TGCAGCGTTGGGGGGGACGGCAACTCCTACGAGCAGTACTTC.

This chain links TRBV4-1 with TRBJ2-1; D ambiguous. V gave up 4 bases and J gave up 13 bases, with 20 bases separating them. CDR3 length equals 14 residues. Germline-derived CDR1 and CDR2 are MGHRA and YSYEKL. CDR3 nucleotide sequence: TGCGCCAGCAGCCCAATTCTACCGTTCACCAGACAGTTCTTC. It codes for CASSPILPFTRQFF.

This clonotype was seen more than once but under ten times. The gene calls are TRBV9 and TRBJ1-5; possible D gene TRBD1, 6 bases. The CDR3 contains 14 residues. Per the germline V gene, CDR1 is SGDLS and CDR2 is YYNGEE. Trimming stripped 2 bases from V and 3 bases from J, with 9 bases between. Here the CDR3 DNA reads TGTGCCAGCAGCGTGGGACAAAACAATCAGCCCCAGCATTTT. It translates to CASSVGQNNQPQHF.

This clonotype was seen a few times. The chain recombines TRBV6-2 or TRBV6-3 with TRBJ1-1, with a weak D call TRBD1 (5 bases). The V gene's germline CDR1 is MNHEY and CDR2 SVGEGT. V gave up 4 bases and J gave up 2 bases, with 8 bases separating them. The CDR3 has 13 amino acids. CDR3 sequence reads: CASSSDRNTEAFF. The CDR3 DNA is TGTGCCAGCAGTTCCGACAGAAACACTGAAGCTTTCTTT.

The chain couples TRBV6-2 or TRBV6-3 to TRBJ2-2; D not resolved. The V end lost 2 bases, the J end lost 4 bases, and 8 bases lay between the germline ends. The V gene's germline CDR1 is MNHEY and CDR2 SVGEGT. The CDR3 sequence is 14 residues long. CDR3 nucleotide sequence: TGTGCCAGCAGTTACGGGCAACTCACCGGGGAGCTGTTTTTT. It translates to CASSYGQLTGELFF.

This clonotype has ten or more counts. V is TRBV2 and J is TRBJ2-5; D might be TRBD2 (5 bases). Germline-derived CDR1 and CDR2 are SNHLY and FYNNEI. Trimming left V 4 bases short and J 5 bases short, with 17 bases between. This CDR3 is 15 amino acids long. CDR3 in DNA: TGTGCCAGCAGTGGGATTAGCGCATCTAGGGAGACCCAGTACTTC. Its protein product is CASSGISASRETQYF.

V usage is TRBV7-2 and J usage is TRBJ2-2, with no clear D. The germline gives CDR1 SGHTA, CDR2 FQGNSA. V was pared by 9 bases and J by 8 bases, with 7 bases between. This CDR3 has 10 residues. CDR3 sequence (DNA): TGTGCCAGTTACGGTGGGGAGCTGTTTTTT. Protein product: CASYGGELFF.

This clonotype was seen a handful of times. The chain couples TRBV12-3 or TRBV12-4 to TRBJ2-3, with a weak D call TRBD1 (5 bases). This CDR3 has 14 residues. The germline V and J ends were trimmed by 3 bases and 2 bases, with 9 bases remaining between them. CDR3 coding DNA: TGTGCCAGCAGTTTCTCAGGGTACACAGATACGCAGTATTTT. As protein: CASSFSGYTDTQYF.

The chain uses TRBV12-3 or TRBV12-4 and TRBJ1-3; 10 bases line up with TRBD1. Trimming took 6 bases from V and 2 from J; bases not matched to a gene: 7. The CDR3 is 16 amino acids. CDR3 nucleotides: TGTGCCAGCAGCCCTATAGACAGGGGGCCTGGAAACACCATATATTTT. It encodes CASSPIDRGPGNTIYF.

The CDR3 coding sequence is TGCGCCAGCAGCCAAGAAGAACTTCTGCAAGAGACCCAGTACTTC. Translated: CASSQEELLQETQYF. This sequence joins TRBV4-1 and TRBJ2-5; no firm D call. In germline, CDR1 is MGHRA, CDR2 YSYEKL. Deletions cut 0 bases from V and 2 bases from J, with 10 bases between. The CDR3 has 15 amino acids.

This clonotype was seen a few times. V usage is TRBV7-9 and J usage is TRBJ2-5; tentatively, D is TRBD1 (6 bases). The length of the CDR3 is 14 residues. V lost 5 bases to trimming and J lost 1 base, with 11 bases between them. Germline V gene lookup returns CDR1 SEHNR and CDR2 FQNEAQ (reference sequence). The CDR3 nucleotides are TGTGCCAGCAGCCCCATGGACAGCCAAGAGACCCAGTACTTC. Translating gives CASSPMDSQETQYF.

The V gene is TRBV9, the J gene TRBJ1-1, with D perhaps matching TRBD1 (6 bases). The CDR3 contains 14 residues. Germline loops: CDR1 SGDLS, CDR2 YYNGEE. V dropped 3 bases and J dropped 0 bases, with 9 bases sitting between them. The CDR3, as DNA: TGTGCCAGCAGCGGCGGACAGATGAACACTGAAGCTTTCTTT. Residues: CASSGGQMNTEAFF.

At least ten counts were recorded for this clonotype. The chain combines TRBV7-6 with TRBJ1-1; D might be TRBD1 (6 bases). The V end was cut by 5 bases, the J end by 3 bases, with 10 bases between. This CDR3 has 13 residues. Germline V lookup: CDR1 SGHVS, CDR2 FNYEAQ. CDR3 protein: CASSPTGYTEAFF. Written as DNA, the CDR3 is TGTGCCAGCAGCCCGACAGGTTACACTGAAGCTTTCTTT.

This clonotype was seen a handful of times. The J gene is TRBJ2-7, the V gene TRBV2, with 9 bases identical to TRBD1. CDR3 length: 14 amino acids. The germline V gene encodes CDR1 SNHLY and CDR2 FYNNEI. V was pared by 6 bases and J by 2 bases, with 5 bases of the junction left unmatched. CDR3 loop: CASRQDRGTYEQYF. CDR3 in DNA: TGTGCCAGCAGACAGGACAGGGGAACCTACGAGCAGTACTTC.

This clonotype was counted ten times or more. The chain joins TRBV7-9 to TRBJ2-3; D possibly uses TRBD1 or TRBD2 (5 bases each). The V end lost 1 base, the J end lost 0 bases, and 11 bases lay between the germline ends. This CDR3 spans 16 amino acids. Looked up from germline, CDR1 is SEHNR and CDR2 is FQNEAQ (reference sequence). CDR3 sequence (DNA): TGTGCCAGCAGCTTAGTGTTACGGGGCAGCACAGATACGCAGTATTTT. The encoded protein is CASSLVLRGSTDTQYF.

This chain joins TRBV28 and TRBJ2-7, with D tentatively TRBD2 (6 bases). Germline CDR1 MDHEN, CDR2 SYDVKM. Deletions cut 5 bases from V and 0 bases from J, with 14 bases between. The CDR3 runs 15 residues. CDR3 loop: CASSPVGLGSYEQYV. Here the CDR3 DNA reads TGTGCCAGCAGTCCCGTGGGACTCGGCTCCTACGAGCAGTACGTC.